These 29 T cell receptor beta chains share one sample of origin, sequenced in a study of radiation and T cells in renal cell carcinoma. Described time point: blood 4 weeks post-SBRT, at nephrectomy. Treatment noted: 15 Gy SBRT to primary tumor, nephrectomy 4 weeks later. Produced via immunoSEQ multiplex PCR; TCRdb's table is partial and in-frame only. The table shows roughly 82,000 clones, with 89% occurring only once. The material sequenced was blood, taken from a patient whose treatment included radiotherapy and nephrectomy. These receptors were collected from a woman aged 70-85 years with renal cell carcinoma.

This clone was recorded once. V is TRBV7-2 and J is TRBJ2-7; D uncertain. The V gene lost 0 bases and the J gene lost 5 bases, with 14 bases spanning the gap. There are 15 residues in the CDR3. Germline values: CDR1 SGHTA, CDR2 FQGNSA. The CDR3 DNA is TGTGCCAGCAGCTTAGCCCGCATCCCCCTCCACGAGCAGTACTTC. Its translation is CASSLARIPLHEQYF.

CDR3: CAWTREGANYGYTF. The CDR3 DNA sequence: TGTGCCTGGACCAGGGAGGGCGCTAACTATGGCTACACCTTC. The rearrangement uses TRBV30 and TRBJ1-2, with D possibly TRBD1 on 5 matching bases. Germline-derived CDR1 and CDR2 are GTSNPN and SVGIG (reference sequence). The V and J ends lost 4 bases and 0 bases respectively, with 12 bases between them. The CDR3 contains 14 residues.

This sequence joins TRBV20-1 and TRBJ2-1; D gene unclear. With 0 bases removed from V and 9 bases from J, the gap between germline ends came to 6 bases. The V gene's germline CDR1 is DFQATT and CDR2 SNEGSKA (reference sequence). The CDR3 is 11 amino acids. This CDR3 is CSAREDGEQFF. In DNA form, the CDR3 reads TGCAGTGCTAGAGAGGACGGTGAGCAGTTCTTC.

The V and J genes are TRBV2 and TRBJ1-6; D not certain. The V and J ends lost 3 bases and 7 bases respectively, with 4 bases between them. This CDR3 region has 12 residues. Germline lookup yields CDR1 SNHLY and CDR2 FYNNEI. Written as DNA, the CDR3 is TGTGCCAGCAGTGACAGCAATTCACCCCTCCACTTT. It is translated as CASSDSNSPLHF.

The chain carries TRBV10-3 and TRBJ1-6; 7 bases align to TRBD1. The CDR3 consists of 14 residues. Germline V gene sequence: CDR1 ENHRY, CDR2 SYGVKD. After removal of 10 bases from V and 7 bases from J, the junction contained 10 bases not matched to a gene. The CDR3 DNA reads as TGTGCCACTCTCGGGACAGCGAACAATTCACCCCTCCACTTT. Protein product: CATLGTANNSPLHF.

The chain uses TRBV6-5 and TRBJ1-4; 7 bases line up with TRBD1. Unmatched junction bases numbered 4, after V lost 2 bases and J lost 1 base. CDR1 and CDR2 (germline): MNHEY, SVGAGI. The CDR3 loop spans 16 amino acids. DNA of the CDR3: TGTGCCAGCAGTTACGCAGGGGGTGGAACTAATGAAAAACTGTTTTTT. Translating it yields CASSYAGGGTNEKLFF.

The chain joins TRBV28 to TRBJ2-3; D unresolved. CDR3 length: 12 residues. Germline V gene data show CDR1 as MDHEN and CDR2 as SYDVKM. V was pared by 5 bases and J by 7 bases, with 10 bases between. The CDR3 region has the DNA TGTGCCAGCAGTCCCACACGCTATACGCAGTATTTT. It yields the protein CASSPTRYTQYF.

This chain connects TRBV4-1 to TRBJ2-7; maybe TRBD2 (5 bases). The V gene lost 3 bases and the J gene lost 1 base, with 19 bases spanning the gap. The CDR3 consists of 17 residues. Germline V gives CDR1 MGHRA, CDR2 YSYEKL. DNA for the CDR3: TGCGCCAGCAGCCAGAGGCGTAAGGGAGCGTTTTCCTACGAGCAGTACTTC. It is translated as CASSQRRKGAFSYEQYF.

The chain employs TRBV18 and TRBJ1-3; D is unresolved. V lost 4 bases to trimming and J lost 1 base, with 14 bases between them. In germline, CDR1 is KGHSH, CDR2 LQKENI. The length of the CDR3 is 16 residues. CDR3 nucleotide sequence: TGTGCCAGCTCACTCTTCGGGAGTAGTTCTGGAAACACCATATATTTT. Encoded protein: CASSLFGSSSGNTIYF.

Comment on this clone: Sequence at one end of the junction differs from germline and may be a read error. V gene TRBV6-8 combines with J gene TRBJ2-5; D not resolved. CDR3 length: 12 amino acids. Germline CDR1 and CDR2: MNHGY and SAAAGT. The CDR3 nucleotides are TGTGCCAGCTTCCAAGATGGTCTCCGCGGACACTTC. Its translation is CASFQDGLRGHF.

This chain joins TRBV7-3 and TRBJ2-2; TRBD2 aligns across 11 bases. The CDR3 loop spans 20 amino acids. The V and J ends lost 5 bases and 3 bases, in that order; junction bases with no gene match: 17. Germline CDR1 reads SGHTA; CDR2 reads FQGTGA. The CDR3 sequence: CASSPLAGDQLRFYTGELFF. CDR3 coding DNA: TGTGCCAGCAGCCCACTAGCGGGGGACCAGCTCCGATTTTACACCGGGGAGCTGTTTTTT. Full variable domain (missing parts from reference TRBV7-3 and TRBJ2-2): GAGVSQTPSNKVTEKGKYVELRCDPISGHTALYWYRQSLGQGPEFLIYFQGTGAADDSGLPNDRFFAVRPEGSVSTLKIQRTERGDSAVYLCASSPLAGDQLRFYTGELFFGEGSRLTVL.

The V call is TRBV6-1, the J call TRBJ2-3; D is undetermined. Trimming shortened V by 1 base and J by 2 bases, and 16 bases separated the two germline ends. This CDR3 spans 17 amino acids. CDR1 and CDR2 (germline): MNHNS, SASEGT. The CDR3 nucleotides read TGTGCCAGCAGTGAAGATCCCCCTGGGCCGTTCACAGATACGCAGTATTTT. It is translated as CASSEDPPGPFTDTQYF.

The chain recombines TRBV19 with TRBJ1-1, with D possibly TRBD1 on 5 matching bases. Looked up from germline, CDR1 is LNHDA and CDR2 is SQIVND (reference sequence). V was shortened by 1 base and J by 4 bases, with 19 bases between the two germline ends. The CDR3 contains 17 residues. The CDR3 reads CASSIGRTGLMGTEAFF. For the CDR3, the DNA is TGTGCCAGTAGTATAGGAAGAACAGGCTTGATGGGCACTGAAGCTTTCTTT.

The chain links TRBV6-1 to TRBJ1-1; 7 nucleotides agree with TRBD1. Germline V gives CDR1 MNHNS, CDR2 SASEGT. This CDR3 spans 15 amino acids. J lost 2 bases, V lost 4 bases, and 7 bases had no gene match. The CDR3 DNA reads as TGTGCCAGCAGTGTAGGGACAGTACTCAACACTGAAGCTTTCTTT. Translated, it gives CASSVGTVLNTEAFF.

CDR3 sequence (DNA): TGTGCCAGTAGTATAGACCCACCGGGACTAGCGTCTCATGAGCAGTTCTTC. It is translated as CASSIDPPGLASHEQFF. The gene calls are TRBV19 and TRBJ2-1; 10 bases line up with TRBD2. With 0 bases clipped from V and 8 bases from J, the junction kept 10 bases outside the gene matches. The CDR3 loop spans 17 amino acids. CDR1 is LNHDA, CDR2 SQIVND, per germline (reference sequence).

The chain joins TRBV11-3 to TRBJ2-7; 10 bases are a match to TRBD1. CDR1 SGHNT and CDR2 YENEEA come from the germline V gene. The CDR3 contains 15 residues. V was pared by 5 bases and J by 4 bases, with 8 bases of the junction left unmatched. This chain's CDR3 is CASSHLGQGVYEQYF. The CDR3 bases are TGTGCCAGCAGCCATCTTGGACAGGGGGTTTACGAGCAGTACTTC.

V gene TRBV9 combines with J gene TRBJ1-2; a possible D gene is TRBD1 (6 bases). The CDR3 has 14 amino acids. V dropped 1 base and J dropped 3 bases, with 10 bases sitting between them. The germline V gene encodes CDR1 SGDLS and CDR2 YYNGEE. The CDR3 sequence: CASSVSQGDYGYTF. CDR3 in DNA: TGTGCCAGCAGCGTATCACAGGGAGACTATGGCTACACCTTC.

The chain has TRBV5-1 and TRBJ2-3; tentatively, D is TRBD2 (5 bases). Germline V gene lookup returns CDR1 SGHRS and CDR2 YFSETQ. Trimming pared 2 bases from V and 1 base from J, leaving 14 bases between. This CDR3 is built from 16 residues. CDR3 bases: TGCGCCAGCAGCTTAGGACTTGACTGGCGCACAGATACGCAGTATTTT. Translated, it gives CASSLGLDWRTDTQYF. Full variable domain (remainder filled in from reference TRBV5-1 and TRBJ2-3): KAGVTQTPRYLIKTRGQQVTLSCSPISGHRSVSWYQQTPGQGLQFLFEYFSETQRNKGNFPGRFSGRQFSNSRSEMNVSTLELGDSALYLCASSLGLDWRTDTQYFGPGTRLTVL.

The chain couples TRBV7-2 to TRBJ2-5; perhaps TRBD2 as D (5 bases). The CDR3 runs 14 residues. In germline, CDR1 is SGHTA, CDR2 FQGNSA. The ends were cut back, 1 base at V and 5 bases at J, with 11 bases in the middle. CDR3 nucleotide sequence: TGTGCCAGCAGCTTAGTAAACAGCGGCGAGACCCAGTACTTC. This sequence encodes CASSLVNSGETQYF.

The chain is built from TRBV19 and TRBJ2-7; TRBD1 aligns across 7 bases. The CDR3 has 12 residues. Trimming took 10 bases from V and 2 from J; bases not matched to a gene: 5. Looked up from germline, CDR1 is LNHDA and CDR2 is SQIVND (reference sequence). CDR3 in DNA: TGTGCCACGACAGGGTCTACCTACGAGCAGTACTTC. As protein: CATTGSTYEQYF. Full variable domain (outside the CDR3, taken from reference TRBV19 and TRBJ2-7): DGGITQSPKYLFRKEGQNVTLSCEQNLNHDAMYWYRQDPGQGLRLIYYSQIVNDFQKGDIAEGYSVSREKKESFPLTVTSAQKNPTAFYLCATTGSTYEQYFGPGTRLTVT.

The rearrangement uses TRBV15 and TRBJ2-5; D is unclear. V gave up 4 bases and J gave up 5 bases, with 5 bases separating them. The V gene's germline CDR1 is LNHNV and CDR2 YYDKDF (reference sequence). This CDR3 spans 11 amino acids. The CDR3 sequence is CATSTEETQYF. The CDR3 DNA reads TGTGCCACCAGCACAGAGGAGACCCAGTACTTC.

The V and J genes are TRBV10-3 and TRBJ1-1, with D tentatively TRBD1 (5 bases). V gave up 10 bases and J gave up 2 bases, with 14 bases separating them. The CDR3 runs to 13 residues. Germline-derived CDR1 and CDR2 are ENHRY and SYGVKD. CDR3 amino acids: CATNPGQNTEAFF. The DNA of the CDR3 is TGTGCCACGAACCCGGGGCAAAACACTGAAGCTTTCTTT.

The chain couples TRBV9 to TRBJ2-7, with D possibly called TRBD1 or TRBD2 (5 bases each). The CDR3 length is 16 residues. Trimming cost V 0 bases and J 5 bases, with 18 bases left between them. The germline V gene has CDR1 SGDLS and CDR2 YYNGEE. The CDR3 nucleotides are TGTGCCAGCAGCGTAGCTTGGGGGAGCCAGGTCGACGAGCAGTACTTC. As protein: CASSVAWGSQVDEQYF.

The rearrangement uses TRBV6-6 and TRBJ2-3; D is unresolved. The V end was cut by 6 bases, the J end by 6 bases, with 10 bases between. The CDR3 loop spans 12 amino acids. Per germline, CDR1 MNHNY and CDR2 SVGAGI (reference sequence). CDR3 sequence: CASRRNPDTQYF. The DNA of the CDR3 is TGTGCCAGCAGGCGAAACCCGGATACGCAGTATTTT.

The CDR3 DNA reads as TGTGCCAGCAGCTTAGGCGGGGGGGCTGGCGAGACCCAGTACTTC. Protein sequence: CASSLGGGAGETQYF. The chain carries TRBV7-3 and TRBJ2-5, with 9 bases matching TRBD2. J lost 5 bases, V lost 2 bases, and 6 bases had no gene match. CDR3 size: 15 residues. Germline CDR1 reads SGHTA; CDR2 reads FQGTGA.

V is TRBV4-3 and J is TRBJ2-1; D gene unclear. This CDR3 has 13 residues. Germline V lookup: CDR1 LGHNA, CDR2 YSLEER. V dropped 3 bases and J dropped 5 bases, with 8 bases sitting between them. Written as DNA, the CDR3 is TGCGCCAGCAGCCAGGCGATTAACAATGAGCAGTTCTTC. It translates to CASSQAINNEQFF.

The chain is built from TRBV5-8 and TRBJ1-2, with TRBD1 as a possible D gene (5 bases). Germline CDR1 SGHTS, CDR2 YDEGEE. Trimming removed 5 bases from V and 4 bases from J, with 15 bases in between. The CDR3 totals 14 residues. CDR3 protein: CASRFQRGAYGYTF. In DNA form, the CDR3 reads TGTGCCAGCAGGTTCCAGAGGGGAGCCTATGGCTACACCTTC.

This chain uses TRBV15 with TRBJ2-6; possibly TRBD1 for D (6 bases). Per the germline V gene, CDR1 is LNHNV and CDR2 is YYDKDF (reference sequence). The ends were cut back, 3 bases at V and 1 base at J, with 16 bases in the middle. The CDR3 is 18 amino acids. CDR3 sequence: CATSRRTVGGSGANVLTF. CDR3 nucleotide sequence: TGTGCCACCAGCAGGCGGACAGTTGGAGGATCTGGGGCCAACGTCCTGACTTTC.

This rearrangement joins TRBV6-5 to TRBJ1-2; D may be TRBD1 (6 bases). Trimming shortened V by 0 bases and J by 2 bases, and 10 bases separated the two germline ends. The germline V gene has CDR1 MNHEY and CDR2 SVGAGI. The CDR3 consists of 15 residues. The CDR3 DNA follows: TGTGCCAGCAGTTACTCAAGGGGGAAGAACTATGGCTACACCTTC. This sequence encodes CASSYSRGKNYGYTF.